This T cell receptor beta chain was identified in a study of T cell changes during pregnancy in multiple sclerosis. Measured with immunoSEQ multiplex PCR; TCRdb has only the in-frame clones, and not every one. The table lists tens of thousands of clones, roughly 91% of them singletons. V lost 7 bases and J 2 bases, leaving 8 bases between the germline ends. Germline lookup yields CDR1 DFQATT and CDR2 SNEGSKA (reference sequence). This CDR3 region has 11 residues. Sequenced here: CD8+ T cells from peripheral blood mononuclear cells, sampled before pregnancy. The sequence was collected from a female donor with multiple sclerosis, enrolled in a pregnancy study. The genes are TRBV20-1 and TRBJ2-5, with D possibly TRBD2 on 5 matching bases. The CDR3 reads CSVRGQETQYF. The CDR3 DNA sequence: TGCAGTGTCCGGGGACAAGAGACCCAGTACTTC.